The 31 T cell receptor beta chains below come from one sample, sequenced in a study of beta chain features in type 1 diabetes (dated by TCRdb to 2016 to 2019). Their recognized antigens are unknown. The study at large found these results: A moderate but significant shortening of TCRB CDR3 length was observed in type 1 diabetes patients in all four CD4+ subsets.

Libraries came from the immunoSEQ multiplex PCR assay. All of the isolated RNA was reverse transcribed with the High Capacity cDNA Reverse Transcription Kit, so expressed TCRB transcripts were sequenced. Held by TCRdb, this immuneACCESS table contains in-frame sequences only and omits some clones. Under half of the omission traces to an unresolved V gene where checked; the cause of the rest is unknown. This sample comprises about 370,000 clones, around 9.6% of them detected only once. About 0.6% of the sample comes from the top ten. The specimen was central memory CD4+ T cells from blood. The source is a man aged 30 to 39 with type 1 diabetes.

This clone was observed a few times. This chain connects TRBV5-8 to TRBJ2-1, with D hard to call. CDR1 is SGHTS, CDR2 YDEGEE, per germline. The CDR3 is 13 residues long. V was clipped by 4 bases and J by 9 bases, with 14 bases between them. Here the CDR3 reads CASSPWGQREQFF. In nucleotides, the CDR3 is TGTGCCAGCAGCCCGTGGGGTCAACGTGAGCAGTTCTTC.

CDR3 protein: CASSLQILSSGANVLTF. The CDR3 region has the DNA TGTGCCAGCAGCTTGCAGATTCTGAGCTCTGGGGCCAACGTCCTGACTTTC. V usage is TRBV5-8 and J usage is TRBJ2-6; D gene unclear. Germline-derived CDR1 and CDR2 are SGHTS and YDEGEE. This CDR3 is built from 17 residues. V was shortened by 1 base and J by 0 bases, with 11 bases between the two germline ends.

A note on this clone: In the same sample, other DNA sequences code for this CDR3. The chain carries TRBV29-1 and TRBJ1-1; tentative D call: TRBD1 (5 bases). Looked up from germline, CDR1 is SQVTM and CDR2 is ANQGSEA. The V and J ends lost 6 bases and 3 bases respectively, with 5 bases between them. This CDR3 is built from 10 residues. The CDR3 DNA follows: TGCAGCGTAGGGGACACTGAAGCTTTCTTT. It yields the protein CSVGDTEAFF.

CDR3 bases: TGTGCCAGCTCACGTCGGGCACAGGGATCTGGGGCCAACGTCCTGACTTTC. Protein sequence: CASSRRAQGSGANVLTF. The chain employs TRBV18 and TRBJ2-6, with D perhaps matching TRBD1 (6 bases). V was shortened by 4 bases and J by 1 base, with 14 bases between the two germline ends. The germline gives CDR1 KGHSH, CDR2 LQKENI. This CDR3 comprises 17 residues.

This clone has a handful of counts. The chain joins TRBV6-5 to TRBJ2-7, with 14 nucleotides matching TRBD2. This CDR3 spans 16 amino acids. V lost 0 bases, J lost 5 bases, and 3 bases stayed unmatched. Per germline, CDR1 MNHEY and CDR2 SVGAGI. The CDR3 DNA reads TGTGCCAGCAGTTACTCCGGGACTAGCGGGAGACACGAGCAGTACTTC. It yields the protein CASSYSGTSGRHEQYF.

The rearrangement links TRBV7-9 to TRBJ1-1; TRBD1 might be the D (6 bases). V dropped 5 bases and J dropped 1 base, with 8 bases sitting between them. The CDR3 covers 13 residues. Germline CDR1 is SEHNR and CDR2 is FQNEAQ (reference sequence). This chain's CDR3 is CASSGQPNTEAFF. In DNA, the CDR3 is TGTGCCAGCAGCGGACAGCCGAACACTGAAGCTTTCTTT.

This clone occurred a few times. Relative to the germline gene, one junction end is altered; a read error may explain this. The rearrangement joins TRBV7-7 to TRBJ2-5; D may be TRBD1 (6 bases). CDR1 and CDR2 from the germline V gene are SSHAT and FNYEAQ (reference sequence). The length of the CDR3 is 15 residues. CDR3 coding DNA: TGTGCTAGCAGCTTAGCCCCTGGACAGCAAGAGACCCAGTACTTC. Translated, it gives CASSLAPGQQETQYF.

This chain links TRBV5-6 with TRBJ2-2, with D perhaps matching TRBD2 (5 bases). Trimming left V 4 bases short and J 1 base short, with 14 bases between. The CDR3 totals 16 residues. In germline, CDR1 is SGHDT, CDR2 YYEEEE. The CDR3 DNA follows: TGTGCCAGCAGCCTCCCCGGGGTTCTGAACACCGGGGAGCTGTTTTTT. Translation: CASSLPGVLNTGELFF.

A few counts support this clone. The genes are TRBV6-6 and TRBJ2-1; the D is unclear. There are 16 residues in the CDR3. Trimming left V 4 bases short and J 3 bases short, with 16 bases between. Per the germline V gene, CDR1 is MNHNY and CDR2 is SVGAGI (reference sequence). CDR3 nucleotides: TGTGCCAGCAGTTCGATGTCGAATTCGGACTACAATGAGCAGTTCTTC. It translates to CASSSMSNSDYNEQFF.

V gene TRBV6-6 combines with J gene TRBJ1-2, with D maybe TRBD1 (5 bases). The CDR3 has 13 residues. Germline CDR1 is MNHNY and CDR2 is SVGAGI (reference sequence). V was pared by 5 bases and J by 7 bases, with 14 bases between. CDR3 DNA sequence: TGTGCCAGCAGTCCCCCTGATGGGGGTGGCTACACCTTC. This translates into CASSPPDGGGYTF.

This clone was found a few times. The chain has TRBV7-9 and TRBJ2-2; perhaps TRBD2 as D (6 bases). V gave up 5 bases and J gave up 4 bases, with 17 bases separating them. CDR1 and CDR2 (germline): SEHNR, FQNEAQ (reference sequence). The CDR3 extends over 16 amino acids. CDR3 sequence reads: CASSTIAALGTGELFF. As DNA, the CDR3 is TGTGCCAGCAGCACAATAGCGGCTTTAGGCACCGGGGAGCTGTTTTTT.

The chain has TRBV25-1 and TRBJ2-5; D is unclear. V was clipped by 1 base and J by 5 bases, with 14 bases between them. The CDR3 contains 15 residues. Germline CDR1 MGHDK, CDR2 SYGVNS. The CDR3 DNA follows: TGTGCCAGCAGTGAATTGAACCAGCGCCACGAGACCCAGTACTTC. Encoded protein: CASSELNQRHETQYF. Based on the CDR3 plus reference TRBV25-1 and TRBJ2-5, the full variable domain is EADIYQTPRYLVIGTGKKITLECSQTMGHDKMYWYQQDPGMELHLIHYSYGVNSTEKGDLSSESTVSRIRTEHFPLTLESARPSHTSQYLCASSELNQRHETQYFGPGTRLLVL.

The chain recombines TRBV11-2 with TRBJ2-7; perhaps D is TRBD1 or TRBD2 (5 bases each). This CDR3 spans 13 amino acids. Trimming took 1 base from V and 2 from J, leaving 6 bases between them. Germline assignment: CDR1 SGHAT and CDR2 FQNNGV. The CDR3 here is CASSLGGTYEQYF. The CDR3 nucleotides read TGTGCCAGCAGCTTAGGGGGGACCTACGAGCAGTACTTC.

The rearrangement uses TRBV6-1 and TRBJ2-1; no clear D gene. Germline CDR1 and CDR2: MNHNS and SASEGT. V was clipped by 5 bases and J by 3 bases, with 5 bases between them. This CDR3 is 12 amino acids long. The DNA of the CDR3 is TGTGCCAGCAGTTATCACTACAATGAGCAGTTCTTC. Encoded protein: CASSYHYNEQFF.

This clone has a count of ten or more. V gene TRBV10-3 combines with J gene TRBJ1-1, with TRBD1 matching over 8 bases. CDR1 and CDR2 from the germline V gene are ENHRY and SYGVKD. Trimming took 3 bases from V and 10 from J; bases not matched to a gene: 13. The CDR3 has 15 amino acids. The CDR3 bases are TGTGCCATCAGTGAAATTCAGGGGGCCCTTCCTGGAGCTTTCTTT. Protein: CAISEIQGALPGAFF.

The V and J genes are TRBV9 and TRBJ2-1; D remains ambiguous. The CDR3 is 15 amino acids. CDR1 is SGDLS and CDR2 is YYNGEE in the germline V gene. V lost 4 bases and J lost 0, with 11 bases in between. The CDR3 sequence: CASSTASSSYNEQFF. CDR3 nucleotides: TGTGCCAGCAGCACAGCTAGTAGCTCCTACAATGAGCAGTTCTTC.

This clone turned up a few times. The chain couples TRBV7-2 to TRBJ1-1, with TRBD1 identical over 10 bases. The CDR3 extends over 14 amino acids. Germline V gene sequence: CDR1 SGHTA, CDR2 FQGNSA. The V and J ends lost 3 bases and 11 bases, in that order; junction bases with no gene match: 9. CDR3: CASSFSGTGVWAFF. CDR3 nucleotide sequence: TGTGCCAGCAGCTTCTCCGGGACAGGGGTCTGGGCTTTCTTT.

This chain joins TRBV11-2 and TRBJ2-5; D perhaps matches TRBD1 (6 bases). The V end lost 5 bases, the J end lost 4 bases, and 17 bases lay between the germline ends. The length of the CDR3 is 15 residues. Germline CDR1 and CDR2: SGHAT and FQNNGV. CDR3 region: CASSPGQRVRETQYF. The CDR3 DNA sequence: TGTGCCAGCAGCCCCGGACAGCGAGTAAGAGAGACCCAGTACTTC.

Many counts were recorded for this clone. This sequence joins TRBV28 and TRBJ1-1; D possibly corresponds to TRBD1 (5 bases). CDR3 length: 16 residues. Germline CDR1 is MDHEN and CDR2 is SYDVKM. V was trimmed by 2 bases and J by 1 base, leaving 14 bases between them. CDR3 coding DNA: TGTGCCAGCAGTTTAAGAGACGGGGCTGGGAACACTGAAGCTTTCTTT. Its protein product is CASSLRDGAGNTEAFF.

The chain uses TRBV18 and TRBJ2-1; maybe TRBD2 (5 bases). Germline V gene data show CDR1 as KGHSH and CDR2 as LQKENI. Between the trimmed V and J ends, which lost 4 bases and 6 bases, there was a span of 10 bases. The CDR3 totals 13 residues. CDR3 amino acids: CASSREGVNEQFF. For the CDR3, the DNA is TGTGCCAGCTCACGAGAGGGCGTCAATGAGCAGTTCTTC.

The CDR3 sequence: CASSLDSRSLGYTF. The CDR3 DNA sequence: TGTGCCAGCAGCTTGGACAGCCGATCCCTGGGCTACACCTTC. The J gene is TRBJ1-2, the V gene TRBV5-4; no firm D call. Germline CDR1 is SGHNT and CDR2 is YYREEE (reference sequence). This CDR3 comprises 14 residues. V dropped 0 bases and J dropped 8 bases, with 14 bases sitting between them.

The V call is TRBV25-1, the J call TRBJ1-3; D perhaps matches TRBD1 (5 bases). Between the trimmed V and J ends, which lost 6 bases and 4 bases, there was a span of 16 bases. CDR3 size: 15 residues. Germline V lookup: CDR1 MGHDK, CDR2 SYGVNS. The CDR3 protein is CASRGLQGPGNTIYF. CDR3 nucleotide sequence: TGTGCCAGCAGAGGGTTGCAGGGACCAGGAAACACCATATATTTT.

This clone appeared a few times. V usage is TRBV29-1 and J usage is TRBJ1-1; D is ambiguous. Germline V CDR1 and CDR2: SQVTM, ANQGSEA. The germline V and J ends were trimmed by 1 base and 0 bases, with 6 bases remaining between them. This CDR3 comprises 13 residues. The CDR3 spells CSVEGSLNTEAFF. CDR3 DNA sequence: TGCAGCGTTGAAGGCAGCTTGAACACTGAAGCTTTCTTT.

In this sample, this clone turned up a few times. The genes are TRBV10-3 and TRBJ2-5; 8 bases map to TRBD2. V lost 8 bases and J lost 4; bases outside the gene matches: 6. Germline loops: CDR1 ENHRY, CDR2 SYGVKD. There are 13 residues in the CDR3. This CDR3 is CAIGVAGTETQYF. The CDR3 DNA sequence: TGTGCCATCGGGGTAGCGGGAACAGAGACCCAGTACTTC.

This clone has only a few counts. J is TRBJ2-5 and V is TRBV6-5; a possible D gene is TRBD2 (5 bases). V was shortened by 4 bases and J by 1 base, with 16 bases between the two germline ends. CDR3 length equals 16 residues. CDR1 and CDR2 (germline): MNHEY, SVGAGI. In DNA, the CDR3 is TGTGCCAGCAGTTCCCAGAGGGCCAGTAGCCAAGAGACCCAGTACTTC. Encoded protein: CASSSQRASSQETQYF.

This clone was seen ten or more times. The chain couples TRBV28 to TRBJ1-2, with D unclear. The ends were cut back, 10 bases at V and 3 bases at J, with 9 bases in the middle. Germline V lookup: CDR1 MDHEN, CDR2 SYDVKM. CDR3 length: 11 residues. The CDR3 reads CATYWDYGYTF. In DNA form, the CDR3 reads TGTGCCACCTATTGGGACTATGGCTACACCTTC.

CDR3 loop: CASSEAETGGQPQHF. The DNA of the CDR3 is TGTGCCAGCAGTGAAGCTGAGACAGGAGGTCAGCCCCAGCATTTT. The rearrangement joins TRBV6-1 to TRBJ1-5; TRBD1 might be the D (6 bases). CDR1 is MNHNS and CDR2 is SASEGT in the germline V gene. The V gene lost 0 bases and the J gene lost 6 bases, with 12 bases spanning the gap. CDR3 length: 15 amino acids.

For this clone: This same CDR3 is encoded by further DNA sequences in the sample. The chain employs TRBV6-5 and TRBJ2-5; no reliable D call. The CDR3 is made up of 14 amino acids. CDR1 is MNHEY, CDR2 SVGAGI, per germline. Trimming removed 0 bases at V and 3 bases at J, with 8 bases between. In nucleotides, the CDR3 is TGTGCCAGCAGTTACTCGGGAACTGAAGAGACCCAGTACTTC. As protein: CASSYSGTEETQYF.

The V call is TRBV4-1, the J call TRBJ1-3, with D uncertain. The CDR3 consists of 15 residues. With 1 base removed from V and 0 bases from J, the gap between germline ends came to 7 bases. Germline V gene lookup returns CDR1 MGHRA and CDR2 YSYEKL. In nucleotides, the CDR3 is TGCGCCAGCAGCCAAGTACCCTACTCTGGAAACACCATATATTTT. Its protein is CASSQVPYSGNTIYF.

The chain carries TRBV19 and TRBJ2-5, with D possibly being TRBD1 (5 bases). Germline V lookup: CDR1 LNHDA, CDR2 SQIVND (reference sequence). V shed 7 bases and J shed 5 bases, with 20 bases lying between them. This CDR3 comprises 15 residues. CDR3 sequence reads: CASTSGFEPWETQYF. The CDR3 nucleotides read TGTGCCAGTACCTCAGGGTTTGAACCGTGGGAGACCCAGTACTTC. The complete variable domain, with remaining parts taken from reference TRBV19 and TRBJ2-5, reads DGGITQSPKYLFRKEGQNVTLSCEQNLNHDAMYWYRQDPGQGLRLIYYSQIVNDFQKGDIAEGYSVSREKKESFPLTVTSAQKNPTAFYLCASTSGFEPWETQYFGPGTRLLVL.

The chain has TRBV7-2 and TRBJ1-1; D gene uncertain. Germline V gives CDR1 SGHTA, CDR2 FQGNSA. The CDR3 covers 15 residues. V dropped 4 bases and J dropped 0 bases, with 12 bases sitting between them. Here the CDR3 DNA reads TGTGCCAGCAGCTCCAGGACGGTGATGAACACTGAAGCTTTCTTT. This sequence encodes CASSSRTVMNTEAFF.